This T cell receptor beta chain was obtained from a study of blood T cells in healthy people across ages. Then a second PCR, running roughly 7 to 11 cycles, was carried out with a sample-barcoded 5' primer and a J-beta primer mix. From the 5' RACE reads, TCRdb called clonotypes with MiXCR, one entry per CDR3 protein. Here the sample spans around 850,000 distinct CDR3 sequences, about 36% being singletons. In its sample, this clonotype was seen many times. This TCR derives from a man aged 18 to 35 in good health. Specimen: blood.

The CDR3 here is CAIRGYGYTF. CDR3 DNA: TGTGCCATCAGAGGTTATGGCTACACCTTC. The genes are TRBV10-3 and TRBJ1-2; D is undetermined. The CDR3 runs to 10 residues. Trimming left V 6 bases short and J 5 bases short, with 4 bases between. Germline CDR1 ENHRY, CDR2 SYGVKD.